One sample yielded the 10 T cell receptor beta chains listed below, sequenced in a study of identifying expanded T cells in peripheral blood. Assay: immunoSEQ multiplex PCR; the TCRdb copy retains only in-frame clones and omits some. The sample lists tens of thousands of clones; roughly 88% were seen once. Sequencing was done on a sample of blood. The receptors were sampled from a person aged 18-70 years in good health.

This chain uses TRBV4-3 with TRBJ1-3, with D uncertain. The germline V gene encodes CDR1 LGHNA and CDR2 YSLEER. This CDR3 is 14 amino acids long. V lost 4 bases and J lost 0, with 7 bases in between. The CDR3 nucleotides are TGCGCCAGCAGCCGGACGAGCTCTGGAAACACCATATATTTT. It is translated as CASSRTSSGNTIYF.

In its sample, this clone was seen once. V is TRBV13 and J is TRBJ1-5; unclear D gene. In germline, CDR1 is PRHDT, CDR2 FYEKMQ (reference sequence). The V end was cut by 0 bases, the J end by 4 bases, with 16 bases between. The CDR3 extends over 17 amino acids. CDR3 bases: TGTGCCAGCAGCTTAGGATGCTACAGAGATGAGAATCAGCCCCAGCATTTT. Residues: CASSLGCYRDENQPQHF.

The chain links TRBV29-1 to TRBJ2-3; D perhaps matches TRBD2 (6 bases). Germline V gene lookup returns CDR1 SQVTM and CDR2 ANQGSEA. The CDR3 totals 12 residues. With 7 bases removed from V and 6 bases from J, the gap between germline ends came to 14 bases. CDR3 loop: CSADPGGDTQYF. DNA of the CDR3: TGCAGCGCCGATCCTGGGGGGGATACGCAGTATTTT.

This chain uses TRBV4-1 with TRBJ1-2; a possible D gene is TRBD1 (5 bases). Germline lookup yields CDR1 MGHRA and CDR2 YSYEKL. The CDR3 extends over 14 amino acids. Trimming took 4 bases from V and 0 from J, leaving 9 bases between them. The CDR3 DNA is TGCGCCAGCAGCCTAACAGGAGCTAACTATGGCTACACCTTC. Translated, it gives CASSLTGANYGYTF.

The rearrangement joins TRBV4-3 to TRBJ2-1, with 8 positions matching TRBD2. V trimming: 4 bases; J trimming: 0 bases; junction bases outside the gene matches: 11. In germline, CDR1 is LGHNA, CDR2 YSLEER. The CDR3 consists of 18 residues. The CDR3 DNA is TGCGCCAGCAGCCTAAGACCCCTAGCGGGCCACTCCTACAATGAGCAGTTCTTC. Protein sequence: CASSLRPLAGHSYNEQFF.

On this clone itself: This same CDR3 is encoded by further DNA sequences in the sample. The chain couples TRBV30 to TRBJ1-5; D ambiguous. CDR3 size: 13 residues. From germline, CDR1 is GTSNPN and CDR2 SVGIG (reference sequence). V was shortened by 1 base and J by 2 bases, with 6 bases between the two germline ends. CDR3 sequence (DNA): TGTGCCTGGAGTGAAGGAGGCAATCAGCCCCAGCATTTT. It encodes CAWSEGGNQPQHF. Filled out from reference TRBV30 and TRBJ1-5, the complete variable domain reads SQTIHQWPATLVQPVGSPLSLECTVEGTSNPNLYWYRQAAGRGLQLLFYSVGIGQISSEVPQNLSASRPQDRQFILSSKKLLLSDSGFYLCAWSEGGNQPQHFGDGTRLSIL.

V and J are TRBV5-6 and TRBJ2-7; D unclear. This CDR3 region has 16 residues. V lost 7 bases, J lost 6 bases, and 26 bases lay in between. The germline V gene has CDR1 SGHDT and CDR2 YYEEEE. DNA for the CDR3: TGTGCCAGCCGGATTTCACCGTTAGGACCCGCGGTCGAGCAGTACTTC. Protein product: CASRISPLGPAVEQYF.

This clone was observed once. The chain employs TRBV7-2 and TRBJ2-1; 10 bases fit TRBD2. Germline CDR1 and CDR2: SGHTA and FQGNSA. The CDR3 covers 15 residues. With 4 bases clipped from V and 5 bases from J, the junction kept 5 bases outside the gene matches. CDR3 in DNA: TGTGCCAGCAGCTCTAGCGGGAGAGGTAACAATGAGCAGTTCTTC. Protein sequence: CASSSSGRGNNEQFF.

V and J are TRBV4-2 and TRBJ1-5, with D uncertain. The CDR3 consists of 15 residues. Germline loops: CDR1 LGHNA, CDR2 YNFKEQ. The V end was cut by 0 bases, the J end by 6 bases, with 12 bases between. The DNA for the CDR3 is TGTGCCAGCAGCCAAGAATTCGGAGGGCCTCAGCCCCAGCATTTT. Translation: CASSQEFGGPQPQHF.

This rearrangement joins TRBV4-2 to TRBJ2-7, with D hard to call. Per germline, CDR1 LGHNA and CDR2 YNFKEQ. There are 12 residues in the CDR3. V was shortened by 5 bases and J by 7 bases, with 12 bases between the two germline ends. The CDR3 nucleotides are TGTGCCAGCAGCGACCTTGATATGGAGCAGTACTTC. Translating it yields CASSDLDMEQYF.